The 21 T cell receptor beta chains given below trace back to one sample, sequenced in a study of vaccination effects on CD4 cells after COVID-19. The data were produced by immunoSEQ multiplex PCR, yet TCRdb's version contains in-frame clones alone and is incomplete. This table has about 53,000 clones, roughly 80% appearing once. No antigen has been assigned to these receptors. The authors isolated CD4+ T cells after around 11 days of culture. Here the sequenced sample was CD4+ T cells from PBMCs cultured without peptide, taken before COVID-19 vaccination. These receptors were taken from a human donor who received a COVID-19 vaccine.

The chain joins TRBV6-5 to TRBJ1-2; weak D call: TRBD1 (6 bases). The CDR3 consists of 13 residues. Deletions cut 5 bases from V and 8 bases from J, with 15 bases between. Germline values: CDR1 MNHEY, CDR2 SVGAGI. The chain's CDR3 is CASSPKKGGGYTF. Written as DNA, the CDR3 is TGTGCCAGCAGTCCAAAAAAGGGGGGGGGCTACACCTTC.

This chain joins TRBV5-6 and TRBJ1-5; D is unclear. Trimming took off 4 bases at V and 7 bases at J, with 12 bases between the two ends. Germline V gene lookup returns CDR1 SGHDT and CDR2 YYEEEE. There are 13 residues in the CDR3. CDR3 sequence: CASSLGIEQPQHF. CDR3 DNA sequence: TGTGCCAGCAGCCTAGGAATCGAACAGCCCCAGCATTTT. The full variable domain, its missing parts supplied by reference TRBV5-6 and TRBJ1-5, is DAGVTQSPTHLIKTRGQQVTLRCSPKSGHDTVSWYQQALGQGPQFIFQYYEEEERQRGNFPDRFSGHQFPNYSSELNVNALLLGDSALYLCASSLGIEQPQHFGDGTRLSIL.

This clone was picked up a small number of times. The V call is TRBV7-3, the J call TRBJ2-1, with D uncertain. With 5 bases removed from V and 9 bases from J, the gap between germline ends came to 11 bases. CDR1 and CDR2 from the germline V gene are SGHTA and FQGTGA. There are 12 residues in the CDR3. CDR3 region: CASSPGRAEQFF. The CDR3 DNA follows: TGTGCCAGCAGCCCTGGACGCGCTGAGCAGTTCTTC. The variable domain in full, completed from reference TRBV7-3 and TRBJ2-1, reads GAGVSQTPSNKVTEKGKYVELRCDPISGHTALYWYRQSLGQGPEFLIYFQGTGAADDSGLPNDRFFAVRPEGSVSTLKIQRTERGDSAVYLCASSPGRAEQFFGPGTRLTVL.

The chain couples TRBV5-1 to TRBJ2-7; 7 bases agree with TRBD1. CDR1 and CDR2 (germline): SGHRS, YFSETQ. The CDR3 runs 15 residues. V lost 1 base, J lost 6 bases, and 10 bases stayed unmatched. The DNA of the CDR3 is TGCGCCAGCAGCTTGATCCCGGGACAGAGAAGCGAGCAGTACGTC. As protein: CASSLIPGQRSEQYV.

This clone appeared once. The chain has TRBV3-1 (or the pseudogene TRBV3-2) and TRBJ1-1; TRBD1 might be the D (5 bases). This CDR3 is built from 14 residues. V was trimmed by 1 base and J by 1 base, leaving 7 bases between them. The germline gives CDR1 LGHDT, CDR2 YNNKEL (reference sequence). The CDR3: CASSQGTGNTEAFF. The CDR3 DNA is TGTGCCAGCAGCCAAGGTACAGGGAACACTGAAGCTTTCTTT.

The rearrangement links TRBV5-1 to TRBJ2-5; D is perhaps TRBD1 (6 bases). This CDR3 has 15 residues. Germline lookup yields CDR1 SGHRS and CDR2 YFSETQ. V gave up 4 bases and J gave up 5 bases, with 18 bases separating them. The CDR3 protein is CASSPRDTAGETQYF. DNA of the CDR3: TGCGCCAGCAGCCCCCGGGACACCGCCGGGGAGACCCAGTACTTC.

The J gene is TRBJ1-1, the V gene TRBV5-6; a weak D match, TRBD1 (5 bases). This CDR3 comprises 15 residues. The V end was cut by 4 bases, the J end by 0 bases, with 13 bases between. Per the germline V gene, CDR1 is SGHDT and CDR2 is YYEEEE. CDR3 DNA: TGTGCCAGCAGCGGAACAGGTGTCTTGAACACTGAAGCTTTCTTT. Translated: CASSGTGVLNTEAFF. The full variable domain, completed using reference TRBV5-6 and TRBJ1-1, is DAGVTQSPTHLIKTRGQQVTLRCSPKSGHDTVSWYQQALGQGPQFIFQYYEEEERQRGNFPDRFSGHQFPNYSSELNVNALLLGDSALYLCASSGTGVLNTEAFFGQGTRLTVV.

This clone was seen a single time. The chain has TRBV15 and TRBJ2-3; 7 bases map to TRBD2. This CDR3 spans 14 amino acids. V lost 0 bases, J lost 5 bases, and 2 bases stayed unmatched. Germline CDR1 LNHNV, CDR2 YYDKDF (reference sequence). Here the CDR3 DNA reads TGTGCCACCAGCAGAGATCCGGGGGGAGATACGCAGTATTTT. This gives the protein CATSRDPGGDTQYF.

This clone was seen only once. V is TRBV7-8 and J is TRBJ2-5, with 9 nucleotides matching TRBD2. This CDR3 comprises 18 residues. CDR1 is SGHVS, CDR2 FQNEAQ, per germline. J gave up 5 bases and V 3 bases, and 16 bases lay outside the gene matches. The CDR3 DNA reads TGTGCCAGCAGCTTTAGGGGGCGTTGGCGGGGGGGCTGGGAGACCCAGTACTTC. It translates to CASSFRGRWRGGWETQYF.

V is TRBV7-2 and J is TRBJ1-6; D might be TRBD1 (6 bases). Trimming took 4 bases from V and 6 from J, leaving 16 bases between them. Germline loops: CDR1 SGHTA, CDR2 FQGNSA. The CDR3 has 16 residues. The CDR3 loop is CASSSRTAPLNSPLHF. DNA of the CDR3: TGTGCCAGCAGCTCCCGGACAGCTCCCCTTAATTCACCCCTCCACTTT.

This clone has more than one count but fewer than ten. The chain recombines TRBV3-1 (or the pseudogene TRBV3-2) with TRBJ2-4; 7 bases are shared with TRBD1. Germline loops: CDR1 LGHDT, CDR2 YNNKEL (reference sequence). The CDR3 is 14 residues long. V shed 6 bases, J shed 1 base, and the junction held 3 bases outside the gene matches. The CDR3 region is CASSLQGAKNIQYF. CDR3 DNA sequence: TGTGCCAGCAGTTTACAGGGGGCCAAAAACATTCAGTACTTC.

The chain couples TRBV5-1 to TRBJ2-3, with TRBD2 matching over 9 bases. The J segment lost 0 bases and the V segment lost 4 bases, leaving 6 bases of the junction unmatched. The CDR3 runs to 16 residues. Per the germline V gene, CDR1 is SGHRS and CDR2 is YFSETQ. The CDR3 loop is CASSEGLALSTDTQYF. As DNA, the CDR3 is TGCGCCAGCAGCGAGGGACTAGCCCTGAGCACAGATACGCAGTATTTT.

This chain uses TRBV5-8 with TRBJ2-3; D gene ambiguous. The CDR3 is 16 amino acids. V lost 7 bases, J lost 0 bases, and 18 bases lay in between. CDR1 and CDR2 (germline): SGHTS, YDEGEE. The CDR3 region has the DNA TGTGCCAGCCCTGCGCGCCCAGGATTAAGCACAGATACGCAGTATTTT. Its translation: CASPARPGLSTDTQYF.

The CDR3 reads CASSFTGFSTEAFF. The DNA of the CDR3 is TGTGCCAGCAGTTTTACGGGATTCTCCACTGAAGCTTTCTTT. This chain connects TRBV27 to TRBJ1-1; D not resolved. Germline CDR1 is MNHEY and CDR2 is SMNVEV (reference sequence). This CDR3 has 14 residues. V was pared by 3 bases and J by 4 bases, with 12 bases between.

This sequence joins TRBV18 and TRBJ2-1, with D possibly matching TRBD1 (5 bases). The V gene lost 4 bases and the J gene lost 9 bases, with 13 bases spanning the gap. Germline CDR1 KGHSH, CDR2 LQKENI. This CDR3 is built from 13 residues. Written as DNA, the CDR3 is TGTGCCAGCTCACGGGGCTTACAGGCTGAGCAGTTCTTC. It codes for CASSRGLQAEQFF.

J is TRBJ1-2 and V is TRBV29-1; D remains unclear. The V gene lost 7 bases and the J gene lost 5 bases, with 11 bases spanning the gap. CDR1 is SQVTM, CDR2 ANQGSEA, per germline. The CDR3 contains 11 residues. The DNA for the CDR3 is TGCAGCGGCGGGAATCTATATGGCTACACCTTC. It translates to CSGGNLYGYTF.

V gene TRBV10-3 combines with J gene TRBJ2-7; a possible D gene is TRBD1 (5 bases). The CDR3 is made up of 14 amino acids. Between the trimmed V and J ends, which lost 3 bases and 6 bases, there was a span of 15 bases. Germline V CDR1 and CDR2: ENHRY, SYGVKD. CDR3: CAISELPQGAEQYV. DNA of the CDR3: TGTGCCATCAGTGAACTCCCTCAGGGTGCCGAGCAGTACGTC.

The rearrangement links TRBV4-1 to TRBJ1-2; 9 bases agree with TRBD1. This CDR3 comprises 17 residues. The trim removed 1 base at V and 2 bases at J, leaving 8 bases unmatched. From germline, CDR1 is MGHRA and CDR2 YSYEKL. CDR3 nucleotides: TGCGCCAGCAGCCAAGCCATTCGTGACAGGGGGAACTATGGCTACACCTTC. Amino acids: CASSQAIRDRGNYGYTF.

Only a few counts were recorded for this clone. The chain carries TRBV7-2 and TRBJ2-2; maybe TRBD2 (5 bases). V was clipped by 1 base and J by 5 bases, with 20 bases between them. The germline V gene encodes CDR1 SGHTA and CDR2 FQGNSA. The CDR3 totals 18 residues. The CDR3 DNA sequence: TGTGCCAGCAGCTTAGGAGGATTTCGGCGGGCCAAAACCGGGGAGCTGTTTTTT. Encoded protein: CASSLGGFRRAKTGELFF.

For this clone: The same CDR3 also results from other DNA sequences found in this sample. The J gene is TRBJ1-2, the V gene TRBV5-1; D perhaps matches TRBD1 (5 bases). The CDR3 is made up of 13 amino acids. CDR1 and CDR2 from the germline V gene are SGHRS and YFSETQ. V was clipped by 0 bases and J by 4 bases, with 7 bases between them. CDR3 region: CASSLGGGYGYTF. The CDR3 region has the DNA TGCGCCAGCAGCTTGGGGGGCGGCTATGGCTACACCTTC.

This clone has a single count. The chain joins TRBV19 to TRBJ2-5; no definite D call. V was cut by 3 bases and J by 4 bases, with 18 bases left in between. CDR3 length: 16 residues. Germline lookup yields CDR1 LNHDA and CDR2 SQIVND (reference sequence). The DNA of the CDR3 is TGTGCCAGTAGTATTCAAAACAGCTTCGCCCTAGAGACCCAGTACTTC. It yields the protein CASSIQNSFALETQYF.